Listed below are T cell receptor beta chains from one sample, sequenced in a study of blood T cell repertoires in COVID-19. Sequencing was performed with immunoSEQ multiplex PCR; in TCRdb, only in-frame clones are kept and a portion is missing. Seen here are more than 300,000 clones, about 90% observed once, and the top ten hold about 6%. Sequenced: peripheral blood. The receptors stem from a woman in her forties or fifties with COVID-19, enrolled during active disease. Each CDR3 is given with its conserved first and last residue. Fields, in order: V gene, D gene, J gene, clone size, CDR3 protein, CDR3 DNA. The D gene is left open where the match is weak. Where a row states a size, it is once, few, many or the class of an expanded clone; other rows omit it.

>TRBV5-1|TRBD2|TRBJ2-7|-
CASSLGLAGAPSYEQYF
TGCGCCAGCAGCTTGGGACTAGCGGGAGCGCCCTCCTACGAGCAGTACTTC
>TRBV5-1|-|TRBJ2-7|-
CASSVPSAEQYF
TGCGCCAGCAGCGTCCCTAGCGCCGAGCAGTACTTC
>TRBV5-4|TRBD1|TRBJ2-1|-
CASSPAGQGYNEQFF
TGTGCCAGCAGCCCTGCGGGACAGGGCTACAATGAGCAGTTCTTC
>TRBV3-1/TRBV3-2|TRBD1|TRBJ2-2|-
CASRGQSNTGELFF
TGTGCCAGCAGGGGACAGTCGAACACCGGGGAGCTGTTTTTT
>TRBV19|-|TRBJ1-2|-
CASSIIQGSYGYTF
TGTGCCAGTAGTATAATACAGGGTAGCTATGGCTACACCTTC
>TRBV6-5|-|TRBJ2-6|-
CASSYTGTGANVLTF
TGTGCCAGCAGTTACACAGGGACTGGGGCCAACGTCCTGACTTTC
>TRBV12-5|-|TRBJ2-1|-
CASGPRSSEQFF
TGTGCTAGTGGCCCCCGGAGTAGTGAGCAGTTCTTC
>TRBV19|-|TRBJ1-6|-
CASSARLTYNSPLHF
TGTGCCAGTAGTGCCAGACTCACCTATAATTCACCCCTCCACTTT
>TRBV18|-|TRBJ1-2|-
CASSLRGGGGVDGYTF
TGTGCCAGCTCACTTCGCGGCGGGGGCGGTGTGGATGGCTACACCTTC
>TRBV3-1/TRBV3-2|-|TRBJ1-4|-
CASRGNEKLFF
TGTGCCTCAAGAGGGAATGAAAAACTGTTTTTT
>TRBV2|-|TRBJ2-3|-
CASSDNGGGRDTQYF
TGTGCCAGCAGTGATAACGGTGGCGGCAGAGATACGCAGTATTTT
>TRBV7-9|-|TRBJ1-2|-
CASSPSGLGGNYGYTF
TGTGCCAGCAGCCCTAGTGGCCTAGGTGGTAACTATGGCTACACCTTC
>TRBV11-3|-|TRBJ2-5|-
CASSLEGSGSQETQYF
TGTGCCAGCAGCTTAGAGGGTAGCGGAAGCCAAGAGACCCAGTACTTC
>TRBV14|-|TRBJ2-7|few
CASSHYYEQYF
TGTGCCAGCAGCCATTACTACGAGCAGTACTTC
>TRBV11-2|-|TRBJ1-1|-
CASSWSRGGAEAFF
TGTGCCAGCAGCTGGAGCAGGGGAGGGGCTGAAGCTTTCTTT
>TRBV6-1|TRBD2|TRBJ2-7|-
CASSDVFSGDYEQYF
TGTGCCAGCAGTGATGTCTTCAGCGGGGACTACGAGCAGTACTTC
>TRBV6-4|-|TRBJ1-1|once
CASSPQGNTEAFF
TGTGCCAGCAGTCCACAGGGGAACACTGAAGCTTTCTTT
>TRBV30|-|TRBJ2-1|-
CAWSVSPRDEQFF
TGTGCCTGGAGTGTAAGTCCACGGGATGAGCAGTTCTTC
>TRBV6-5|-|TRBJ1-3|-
CASRPGSGNTIYF
TGTGCCAGCAGGCCAGGCTCTGGAAACACCATATATTTT
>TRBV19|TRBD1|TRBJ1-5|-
CASKGIGQGGGQPQHF
TGTGCCAGTAAGGGAATCGGACAGGGTGGAGGACAGCCCCAGCATTTT
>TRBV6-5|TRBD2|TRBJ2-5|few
CASSYSGLAGAQYF
TGTGCCAGCAGTTACTCTGGACTAGCGGGAGCCCAGTACTTC
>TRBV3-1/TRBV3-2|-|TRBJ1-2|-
CASSQEGQTYGYTF
TGTGCCAGCAGCCAAGAGGGCCAGACCTATGGCTACACCTTC
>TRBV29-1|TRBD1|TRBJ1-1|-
CSARTGVHTEAFF
TGCAGCGCCAGGACAGGGGTCCACACTGAAGCTTTCTTT
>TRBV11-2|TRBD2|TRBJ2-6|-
CASSLDSRLAGTGANVLTF
TGTGCCAGCAGCTTAGACTCGAGACTAGCGGGAACTGGGGCCAACGTCCTGACTTTC
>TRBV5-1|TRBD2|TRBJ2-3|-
CASSPSVAGGPTDTQYF
TGCGCCAGCAGCCCGTCGGTAGCGGGAGGGCCCACAGATACGCAGTATTTT
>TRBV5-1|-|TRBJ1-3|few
CASSSQGSGTGNTIYF
TGCGCCAGCAGCTCTCAGGGGTCAGGGACTGGAAACACCATATATTTT
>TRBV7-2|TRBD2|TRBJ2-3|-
CASSLAITLAGVTQYF
TGTGCCAGCAGCTTAGCGATAACGCTAGCGGGAGTTACGCAGTATTTT
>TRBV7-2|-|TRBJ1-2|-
CASSLGRVGGYTF
TGTGCCAGCAGCTTAGGCAGGGTGGGGGGCTACACCTTC
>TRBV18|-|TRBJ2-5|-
CASSPPRGVGQETQYF
TGTGCCAGCTCACCACCCAGGGGCGTGGGACAAGAGACCCAGTACTTC
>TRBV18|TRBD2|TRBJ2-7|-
CASSPQKLAGGFYEQYF
TGTGCCAGCTCACCGCAAAAACTAGCGGGAGGCTTCTACGAGCAGTACTTC
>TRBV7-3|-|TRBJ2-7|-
CASSSFEAGKTYEQYF
TGTGCCAGCAGCTCTTTCGAAGCGGGCAAAACCTACGAGCAGTACTTC
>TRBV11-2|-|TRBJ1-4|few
CASSLSGQPNEKLFF
TGTGCCAGCAGCTTATCAGGACAGCCTAATGAAAAACTGTTTTTT
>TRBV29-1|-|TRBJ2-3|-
CSWGGATDTQYF
TGCAGCTGGGGTGGGGCAACAGATACGCAGTATTTT